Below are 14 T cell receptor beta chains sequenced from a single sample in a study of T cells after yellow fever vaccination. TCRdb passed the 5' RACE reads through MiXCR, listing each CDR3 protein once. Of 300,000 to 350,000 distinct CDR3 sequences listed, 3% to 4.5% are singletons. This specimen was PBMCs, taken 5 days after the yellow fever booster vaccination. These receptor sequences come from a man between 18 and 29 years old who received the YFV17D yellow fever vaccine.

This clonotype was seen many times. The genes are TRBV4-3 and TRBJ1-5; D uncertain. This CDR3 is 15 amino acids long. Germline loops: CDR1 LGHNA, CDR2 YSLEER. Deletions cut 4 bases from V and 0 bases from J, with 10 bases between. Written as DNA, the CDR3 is TGCGCCAGCAGCCTTAGCGCAGTTAGCAATCAGCCCCAGCATTTT. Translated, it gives CASSLSAVSNQPQHF.

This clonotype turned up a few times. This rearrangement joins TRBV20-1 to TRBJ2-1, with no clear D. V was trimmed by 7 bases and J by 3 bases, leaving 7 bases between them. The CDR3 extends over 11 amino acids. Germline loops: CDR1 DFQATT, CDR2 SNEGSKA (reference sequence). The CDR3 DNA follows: TGCAGTGGTAGGGTCTACAATGAGCAGTTCTTC. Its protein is CSGRVYNEQFF.

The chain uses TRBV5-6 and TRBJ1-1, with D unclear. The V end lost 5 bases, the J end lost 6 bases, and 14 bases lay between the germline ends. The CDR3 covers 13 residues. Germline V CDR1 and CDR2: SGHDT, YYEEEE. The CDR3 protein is CASSFTGKAEAFF. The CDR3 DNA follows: TGTGCCAGCAGTTTCACTGGGAAGGCTGAAGCTTTCTTT.

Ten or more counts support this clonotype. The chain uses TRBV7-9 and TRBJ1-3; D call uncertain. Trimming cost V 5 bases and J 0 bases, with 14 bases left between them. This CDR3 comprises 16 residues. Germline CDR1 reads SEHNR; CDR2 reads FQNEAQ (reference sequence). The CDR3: CASSPFPLFSGNTIYF. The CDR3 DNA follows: TGTGCCAGCAGCCCCTTCCCCCTCTTCTCTGGAAACACCATATATTTT.

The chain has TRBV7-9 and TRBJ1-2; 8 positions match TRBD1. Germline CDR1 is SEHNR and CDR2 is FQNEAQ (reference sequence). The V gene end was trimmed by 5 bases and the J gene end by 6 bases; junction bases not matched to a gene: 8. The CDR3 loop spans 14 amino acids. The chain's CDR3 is CASSPRQGYHGYTF. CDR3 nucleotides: TGTGCCAGCAGCCCAAGACAGGGGTACCATGGCTACACCTTC.

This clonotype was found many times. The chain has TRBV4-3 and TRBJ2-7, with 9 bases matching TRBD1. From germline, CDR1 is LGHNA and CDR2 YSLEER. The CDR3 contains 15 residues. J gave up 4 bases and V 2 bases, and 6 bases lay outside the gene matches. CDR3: CASSQKQGAWYEQYF. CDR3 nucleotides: TGCGCCAGCAGCCAAAAACAGGGGGCTTGGTACGAGCAGTACTTC.

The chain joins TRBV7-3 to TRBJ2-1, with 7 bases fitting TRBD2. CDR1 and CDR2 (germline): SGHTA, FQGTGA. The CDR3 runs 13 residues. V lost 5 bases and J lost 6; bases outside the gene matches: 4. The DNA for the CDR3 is TGTGCCAGCAGCAGCGGGACGATCAATGAGCAGTTCTTC. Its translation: CASSSGTINEQFF.

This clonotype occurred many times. In DNA form, the CDR3 reads TGTGCCAGCAGCTTGGCTATTCGGGACTCCATGCAAGAGACCCAGTACTTC. Translating gives CASSLAIRDSMQETQYF. The chain joins TRBV5-5 to TRBJ2-5, with TRBD2 as a possible D gene (6 bases). CDR3 size: 17 residues. Germline V gene lookup returns CDR1 SGHKS and CDR2 YYEKEE (reference sequence). V lost 0 bases to trimming and J lost 2 bases, with 17 bases between them.

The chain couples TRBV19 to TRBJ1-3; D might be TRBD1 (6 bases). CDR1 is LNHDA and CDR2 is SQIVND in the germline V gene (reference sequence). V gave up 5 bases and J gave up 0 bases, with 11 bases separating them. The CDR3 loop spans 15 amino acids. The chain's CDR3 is CASSPGQLSGNTIYF. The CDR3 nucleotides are TGTGCCAGTAGTCCCGGACAGCTCTCTGGAAACACCATATATTTT.

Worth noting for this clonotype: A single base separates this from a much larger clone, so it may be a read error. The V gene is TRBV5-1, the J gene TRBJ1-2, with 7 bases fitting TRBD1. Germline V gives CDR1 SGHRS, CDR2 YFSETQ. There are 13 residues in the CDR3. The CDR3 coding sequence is TGCGCCAGCAGCTTGGCCACAGGGGAAGGCTACGCCTTC. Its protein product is CASSLATGEGYAF. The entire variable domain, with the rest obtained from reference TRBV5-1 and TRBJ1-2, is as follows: KAGVTQTPRYLIKTRGQQVTLSCSPISGHRSVSWYQQTPGQGLQFLFEYFSETQRNKGNFPGRFSGRQFSNSRSEMNVSTLELGDSALYLCASSLATGEGYAFGSGTRLTVV.

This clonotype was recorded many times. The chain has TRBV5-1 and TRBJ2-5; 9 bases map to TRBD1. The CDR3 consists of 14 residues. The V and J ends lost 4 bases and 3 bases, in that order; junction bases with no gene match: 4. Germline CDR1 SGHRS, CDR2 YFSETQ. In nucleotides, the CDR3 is TGCGCCAGCAGCCCGGGACAGGGTGAAGAGACCCAGTACTTC. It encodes CASSPGQGEETQYF.

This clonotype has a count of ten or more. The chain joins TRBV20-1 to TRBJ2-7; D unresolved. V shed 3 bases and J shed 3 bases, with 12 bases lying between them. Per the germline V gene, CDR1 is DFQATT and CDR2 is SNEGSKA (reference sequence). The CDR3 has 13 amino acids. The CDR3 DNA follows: TGCAGTGCTAGTAAAGGGCGCGGCTACGAGCAGTACTTC. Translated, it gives CSASKGRGYEQYF.

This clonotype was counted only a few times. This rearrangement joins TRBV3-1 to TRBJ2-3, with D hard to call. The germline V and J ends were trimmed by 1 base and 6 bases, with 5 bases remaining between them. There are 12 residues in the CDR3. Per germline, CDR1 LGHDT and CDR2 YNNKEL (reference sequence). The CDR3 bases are TGTGCCAGCAGCCAAGGGTCGGATACGCAGTATTTT. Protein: CASSQGSDTQYF.

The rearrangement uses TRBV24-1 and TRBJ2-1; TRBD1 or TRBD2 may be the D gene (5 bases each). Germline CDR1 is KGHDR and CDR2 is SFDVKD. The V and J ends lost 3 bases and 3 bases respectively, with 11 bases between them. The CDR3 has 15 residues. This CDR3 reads CATSDTGPDYNEQFF. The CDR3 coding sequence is TGTGCCACCAGTGATACGGGACCCGACTACAATGAGCAGTTCTTC.